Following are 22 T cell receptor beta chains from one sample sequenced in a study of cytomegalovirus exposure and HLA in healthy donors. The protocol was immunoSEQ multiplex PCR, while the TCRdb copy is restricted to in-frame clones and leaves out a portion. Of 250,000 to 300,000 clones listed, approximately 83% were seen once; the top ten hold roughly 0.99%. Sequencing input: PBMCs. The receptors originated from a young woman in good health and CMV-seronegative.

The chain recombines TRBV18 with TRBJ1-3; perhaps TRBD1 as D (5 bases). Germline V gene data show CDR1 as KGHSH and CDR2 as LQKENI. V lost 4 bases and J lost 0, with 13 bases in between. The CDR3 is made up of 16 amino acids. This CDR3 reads CASSQDRGFSGNTIYF. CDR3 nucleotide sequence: TGTGCCAGCTCACAAGATCGGGGGTTCTCTGGAAACACCATATATTTT.

In DNA form, the CDR3 reads TGTGCCAGCAGCAAGGACAGTCATGGAAACACTGAAGCTTTCTTT. Translating gives CASSKDSHGNTEAFF. This chain connects TRBV7-6 to TRBJ1-1; a weak D match, TRBD1 (6 bases). Germline V gene lookup returns CDR1 SGHVS and CDR2 FNYEAQ. Trimming removed 5 bases at V and 2 bases at J, with 15 bases between. This CDR3 has 15 amino acids.

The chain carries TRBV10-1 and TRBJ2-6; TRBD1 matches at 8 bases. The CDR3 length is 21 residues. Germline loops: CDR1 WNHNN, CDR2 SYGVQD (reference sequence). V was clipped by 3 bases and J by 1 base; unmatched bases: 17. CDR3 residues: CASSDSKGQASSLSGANVLTF. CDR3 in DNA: TGCGCCAGCAGTGACAGTAAGGGACAGGCGTCATCCTTATCTGGGGCCAACGTCCTGACTTTC.

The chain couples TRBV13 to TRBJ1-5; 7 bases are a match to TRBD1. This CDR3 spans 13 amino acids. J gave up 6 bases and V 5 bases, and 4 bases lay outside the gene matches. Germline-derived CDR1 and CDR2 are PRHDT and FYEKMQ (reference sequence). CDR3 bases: TGTGCCAGCAGCCCAGGGGGGAGTCAGCCCCAGCATTTT. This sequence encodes CASSPGGSQPQHF.

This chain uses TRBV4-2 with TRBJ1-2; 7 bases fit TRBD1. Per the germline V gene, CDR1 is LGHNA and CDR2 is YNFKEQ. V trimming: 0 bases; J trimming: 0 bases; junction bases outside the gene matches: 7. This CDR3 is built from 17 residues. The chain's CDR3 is CASSQDRSQGTNYGYTF. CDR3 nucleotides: TGTGCCAGCAGCCAAGATAGGTCACAGGGGACTAACTATGGCTACACCTTC.

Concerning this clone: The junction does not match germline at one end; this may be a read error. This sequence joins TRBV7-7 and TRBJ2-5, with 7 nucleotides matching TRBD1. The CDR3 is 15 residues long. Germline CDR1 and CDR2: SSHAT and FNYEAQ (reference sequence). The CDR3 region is CASSLGGRGEETQYF. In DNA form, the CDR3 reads TGTGCTAGCAGCTTAGGGGGCAGGGGAGAAGAGACCCAGTACTTC.

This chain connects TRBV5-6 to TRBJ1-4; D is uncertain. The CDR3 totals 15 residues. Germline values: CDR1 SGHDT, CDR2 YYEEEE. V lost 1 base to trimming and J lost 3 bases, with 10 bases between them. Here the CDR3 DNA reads TGTGCCAGCAGCTTGTTCTGGTCAGCTAATGAAAAACTGTTTTTT. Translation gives CASSLFWSANEKLFF.

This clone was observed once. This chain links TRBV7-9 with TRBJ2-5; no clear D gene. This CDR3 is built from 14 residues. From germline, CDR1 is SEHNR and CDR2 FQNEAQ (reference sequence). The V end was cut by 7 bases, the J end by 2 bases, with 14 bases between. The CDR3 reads CASTLVVSQETQYF. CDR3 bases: TGTGCCAGCACTCTAGTGGTGTCACAAGAGACCCAGTACTTC.

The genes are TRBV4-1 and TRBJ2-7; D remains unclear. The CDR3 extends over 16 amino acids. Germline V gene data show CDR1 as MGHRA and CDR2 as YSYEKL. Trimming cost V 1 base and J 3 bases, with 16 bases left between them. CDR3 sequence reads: CASSQVWADRNYEQYF. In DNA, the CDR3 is TGCGCCAGCAGCCAAGTGTGGGCAGATCGGAACTACGAGCAGTACTTC.

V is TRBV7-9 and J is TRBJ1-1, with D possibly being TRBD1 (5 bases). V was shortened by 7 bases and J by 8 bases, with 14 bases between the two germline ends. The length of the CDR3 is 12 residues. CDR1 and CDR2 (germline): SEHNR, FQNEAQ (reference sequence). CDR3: CASNQMTEEAFF. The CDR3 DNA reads TGTGCCAGCAATCAGATGACAGAAGAAGCTTTCTTT. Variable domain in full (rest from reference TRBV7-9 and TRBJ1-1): DTGVSQNPRHKITKRGQNVTFRCDPISEHNRLYWYRQTLGQGPEFLTYFQNEAQLEKSRLLSDRFSAERPKGSFSTLEIQRTEQGDSAMYLCASNQMTEEAFFGQGTRLTVV.

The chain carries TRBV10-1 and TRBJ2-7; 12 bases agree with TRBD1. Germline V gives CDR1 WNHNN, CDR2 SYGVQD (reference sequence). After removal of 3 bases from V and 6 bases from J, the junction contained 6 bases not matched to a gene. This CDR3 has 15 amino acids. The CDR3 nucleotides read TGCGCCAGCAGTGACGAGGGACAGGGGGCATCCGAGCAGTACTTC. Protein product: CASSDEGQGASEQYF.

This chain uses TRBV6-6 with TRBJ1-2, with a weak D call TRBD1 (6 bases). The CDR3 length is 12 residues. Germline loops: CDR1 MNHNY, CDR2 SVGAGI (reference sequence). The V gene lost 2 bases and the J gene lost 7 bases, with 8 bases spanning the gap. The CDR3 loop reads CASSYDRLGYTF. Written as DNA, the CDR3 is TGTGCCAGCAGTTACGACAGGCTTGGCTACACCTTC.

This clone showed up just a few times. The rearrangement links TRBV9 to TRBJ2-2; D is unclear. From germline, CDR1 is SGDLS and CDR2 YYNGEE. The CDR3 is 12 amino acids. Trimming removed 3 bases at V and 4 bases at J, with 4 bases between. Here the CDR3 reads CASSGSTGELFF. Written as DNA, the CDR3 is TGTGCCAGCAGCGGGAGCACCGGGGAGCTGTTTTTT.

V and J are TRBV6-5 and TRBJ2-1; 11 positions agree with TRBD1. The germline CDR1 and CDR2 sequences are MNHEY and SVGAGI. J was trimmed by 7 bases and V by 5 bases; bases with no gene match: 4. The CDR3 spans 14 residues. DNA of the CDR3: TGTGCCAGCAGTCGGACAGGGGGCGGGAATGAGCAGTTCTTC. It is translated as CASSRTGGGNEQFF.

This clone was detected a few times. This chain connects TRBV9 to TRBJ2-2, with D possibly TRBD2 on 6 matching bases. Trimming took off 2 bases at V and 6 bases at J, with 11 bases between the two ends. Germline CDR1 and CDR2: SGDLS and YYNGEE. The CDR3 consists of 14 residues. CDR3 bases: TGTGCCAGCAGCGTTGGAGGGCTCGCCGGGGAGCTGTTTTTT. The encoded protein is CASSVGGLAGELFF.

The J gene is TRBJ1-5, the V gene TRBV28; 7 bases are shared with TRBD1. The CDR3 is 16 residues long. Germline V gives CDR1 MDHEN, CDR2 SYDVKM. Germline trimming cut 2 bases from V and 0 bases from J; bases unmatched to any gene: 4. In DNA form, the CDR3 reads TGTGCCAGCAGTTTACATTGGACAGGTAGCAATCAGCCCCAGCATTTT. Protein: CASSLHWTGSNQPQHF.

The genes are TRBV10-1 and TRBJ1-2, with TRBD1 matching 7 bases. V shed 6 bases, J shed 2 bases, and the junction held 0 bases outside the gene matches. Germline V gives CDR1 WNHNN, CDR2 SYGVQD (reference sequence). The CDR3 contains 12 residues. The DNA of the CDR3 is TGCGCCAGCAGACAGGGGAACTATGGCTACACCTTC. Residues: CASRQGNYGYTF.

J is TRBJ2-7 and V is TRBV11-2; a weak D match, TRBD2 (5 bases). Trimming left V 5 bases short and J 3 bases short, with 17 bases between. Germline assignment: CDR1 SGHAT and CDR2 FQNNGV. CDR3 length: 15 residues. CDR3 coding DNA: TGTGCCAGCAGCCGTTTGGCCCGGGGAGACTACGAGCAGTACTTC. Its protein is CASSRLARGDYEQYF.

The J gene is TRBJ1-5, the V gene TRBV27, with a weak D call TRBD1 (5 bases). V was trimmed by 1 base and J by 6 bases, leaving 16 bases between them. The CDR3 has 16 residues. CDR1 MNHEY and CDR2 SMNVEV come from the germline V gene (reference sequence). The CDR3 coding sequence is TGTGCCAGCAGTTTATTTGGTGGGGGGTTCGGTCAGCCCCAGCATTTT. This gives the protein CASSLFGGGFGQPQHF.

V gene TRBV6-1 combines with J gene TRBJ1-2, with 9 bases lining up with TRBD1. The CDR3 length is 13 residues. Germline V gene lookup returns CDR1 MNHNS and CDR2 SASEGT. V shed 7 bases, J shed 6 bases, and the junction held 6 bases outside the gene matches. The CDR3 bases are TGTGCCAGCAACGTATGGGACAGGGATGGCTACACCTTC. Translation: CASNVWDRDGYTF.

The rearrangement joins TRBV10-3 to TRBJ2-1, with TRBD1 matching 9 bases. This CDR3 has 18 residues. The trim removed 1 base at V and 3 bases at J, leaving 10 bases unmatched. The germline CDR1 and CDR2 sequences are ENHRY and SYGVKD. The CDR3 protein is CAISELPPGTGNYNEQFF. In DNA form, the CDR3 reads TGTGCCATCAGTGAGTTACCTCCGGGGACAGGGAACTACAATGAGCAGTTCTTC.

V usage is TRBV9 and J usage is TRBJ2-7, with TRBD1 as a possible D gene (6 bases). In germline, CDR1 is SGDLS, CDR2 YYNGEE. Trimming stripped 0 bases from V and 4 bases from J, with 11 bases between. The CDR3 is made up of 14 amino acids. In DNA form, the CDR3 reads TGTGCCAGCAGCGTAGAACAGGGAAAGTACGAGCAGTACTTC. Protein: CASSVEQGKYEQYF.